The entry that follows covers one T cell receptor (beta chain) sequence. This clone's antigen is unknown. The sample holds no much larger clone one base away, and base qualities are not on file. Taken with the paper, the label for time point translates to: baseline before first vaccination. Vaccinee samples were obtained from the UK trials COV001 and COV002, which included a single-blind randomized controlled phase 2/3 trial of AZD1222 (ChAdOx1 nCoV-19) in healthy adults. For TCRbeta chain sequencing, PBMC samples from trial participants were taken at day 0 and at day 28 after the second dose. Counted from cysteine to phenylalanine, this CDR3 has 13 amino acids. Of all the DNA, just the CDR3 is kept, 39 bases in frame from base 1. V is shortened by 7 bases, J by 6 bases, and the region joining them spans 13 bases. This sample stems from a study of T cell responses to AZD1222 COVID-19 vaccine (dated by TCRdb to the early 2020s). Background for the entire study: AZD1222 recipients with second doses at about 4 weeks or about 12 weeks were pooled, because spike-specific TCR depth and breadth did not differ between schedules. A total of under 250 trial participants underwent TCR sequencing, of whom approximately 200 had received two doses of AZD1222 and about 25 had received two doses of the MenACWY control vaccine. Trial participants were enrolled into age subgroups of 18-55, 56-69 and 70-plus years, which contained about 150, 28 and 57 TCR-sequenced participants, respectively. The study at large found these results: The vaccine-associated CD4 TCRs covered the entire spike protein, and the dominant responses fell in regions 160-218 and 743-854. Epitopes outside the regions mutated in the B.1.351 and B.1.1.7 variants were reportedly recognized by nearly half of the unique spike-specific TCRs. In the small 56-69-year group, the increase in depth fell short of significance, most likely because of low power. Because no day 14 peak-response samples were available, repertoires were characterized only after the peak T cell response. Spike-specific TCR breadth and depth rose significantly after two AZD1222 doses compared with day 0 and with MenACWY recipients. Conclusions about previously exposed vaccinees are limited because only five to seven AZD1222 recipients were SARS-CoV-2 seropositive at baseline. Participants were mostly white British, with more females than males. The authors suggested clonal diversity may have been underestimated.

The CDR3 regions of human TCRbeta chains were subjected to immunosequencing. The paper's data handling went like this. Repertoire TCRs were matched against a reference library of SARS-CoV-2-specific TCRs generated with the MIRA antigen-specificity platform. Breadth meant the fraction of unique TCRs that were SARS-CoV-2-associated, whereas depth meant the fraction of total T cells that were SARS-CoV-2-associated. Using the MIRA data, each spike-specific TCR was mapped to the spike region that the TCR reacts to and placed in a CD4 or CD8 class. Log10-transformed breadth and depth values were compared by one-way ANOVA with Sidak's multiple comparisons tests. This immuneACCESS table, as held by TCRdb, lists in-frame sequences with V and J called but not all clones. Of the missing ones, under half trace to an unresolved V gene in checked studies; the others have no known cause. The DNA gave D and trimming, while V, J and clone size come from that table. The sample profile shows 130,000 to 150,000 clones; approximately 88% of them were found once. The top ten constitute around 16% of the sample.

The chain employs TRBV12-3 or TRBV12-4 and TRBJ1-5, with a tentative D gene TRBD1 over 5 matching bases. The receptor's source is an adult in good health. The sample here was peripheral blood, taken on day 0 of AZD1222 vaccination. The sequence in DNA is TGTGCCAGCACCCCTGGACATCCTCAGCCCCAGCATTTT. Its amino acids are CASTPGHPQPQHF.